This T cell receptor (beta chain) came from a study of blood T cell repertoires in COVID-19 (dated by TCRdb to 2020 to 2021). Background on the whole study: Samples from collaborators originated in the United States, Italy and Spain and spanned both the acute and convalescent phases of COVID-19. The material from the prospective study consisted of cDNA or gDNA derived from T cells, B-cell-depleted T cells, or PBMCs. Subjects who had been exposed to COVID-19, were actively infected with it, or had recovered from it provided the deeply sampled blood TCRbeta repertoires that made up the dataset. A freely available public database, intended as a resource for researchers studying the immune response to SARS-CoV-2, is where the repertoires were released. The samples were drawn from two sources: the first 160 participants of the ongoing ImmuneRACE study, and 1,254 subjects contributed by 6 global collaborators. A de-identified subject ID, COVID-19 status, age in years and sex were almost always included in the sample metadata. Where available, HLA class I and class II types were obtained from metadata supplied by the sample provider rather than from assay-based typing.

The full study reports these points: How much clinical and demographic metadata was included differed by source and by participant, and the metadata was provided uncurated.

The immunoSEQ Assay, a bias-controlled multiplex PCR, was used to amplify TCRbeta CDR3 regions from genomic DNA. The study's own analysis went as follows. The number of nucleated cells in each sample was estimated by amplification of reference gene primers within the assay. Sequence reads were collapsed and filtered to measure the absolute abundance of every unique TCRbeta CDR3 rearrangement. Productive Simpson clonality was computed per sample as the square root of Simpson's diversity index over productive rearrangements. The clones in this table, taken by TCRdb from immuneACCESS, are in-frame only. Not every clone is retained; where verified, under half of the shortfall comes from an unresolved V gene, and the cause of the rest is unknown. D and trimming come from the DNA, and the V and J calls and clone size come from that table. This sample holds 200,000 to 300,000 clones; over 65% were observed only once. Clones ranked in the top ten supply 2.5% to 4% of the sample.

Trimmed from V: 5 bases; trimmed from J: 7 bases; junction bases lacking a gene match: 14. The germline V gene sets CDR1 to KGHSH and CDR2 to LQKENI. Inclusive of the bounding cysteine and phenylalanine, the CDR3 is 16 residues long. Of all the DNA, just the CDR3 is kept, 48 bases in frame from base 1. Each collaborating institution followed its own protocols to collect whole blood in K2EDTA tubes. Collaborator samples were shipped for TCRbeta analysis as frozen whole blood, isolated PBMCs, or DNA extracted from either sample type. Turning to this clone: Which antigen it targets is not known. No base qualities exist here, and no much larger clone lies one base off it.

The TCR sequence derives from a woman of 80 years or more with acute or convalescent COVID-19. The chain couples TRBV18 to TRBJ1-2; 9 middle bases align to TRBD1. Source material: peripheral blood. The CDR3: CASSIRQGESLGGYTF. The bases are TGTGCCAGCTCAATCCGACAGGGGGAAAGTTTGGGTGGCTACACCTTC.